What follows are 13 T cell receptor beta chains derived from one specimen sequenced in a study of shared clonotypes between healthy human individuals. Produced via immunoSEQ multiplex PCR; TCRdb's table is partial and in-frame only. This sample has about 2 million clones, with 85% to 95% found just once. The specimen was naive CD4+ T cells sorted from blood. Regarding subset: CD45RA+ positively selected. The receptors were sampled from a man between 18 and 35 years old in good health.

The V and J genes are TRBV2 and TRBJ2-3; 14 positions agree with TRBD2. Losses at the gene ends were 4 bases for V and 5 bases for J; bases not matched to a gene: 8. CDR3 length equals 17 residues. Germline V gene sequence: CDR1 SNHLY, CDR2 FYNNEI. The CDR3: CASSAAGLAGVQDTQYF. CDR3 sequence (DNA): TGTGCCAGCAGTGCCGCGGGACTAGCGGGAGTTCAAGATACGCAGTATTTT.

The rearrangement uses TRBV2 and TRBJ1-1; D gene unclear. Trimming left V 3 bases short and J 7 bases short, with 12 bases between. Germline V gene data show CDR1 as SNHLY and CDR2 as FYNNEI. The CDR3 contains 13 residues. CDR3 DNA sequence: TGTGCCAGCAGTGAGCAGACGGGAGTTGAAGCTTTCTTT. Protein: CASSEQTGVEAFF.

The chain employs TRBV10-2 and TRBJ2-7, with 11 bases aligning to TRBD2. Germline trimming cut 9 bases from V and 0 bases from J; bases unmatched to any gene: 4. This CDR3 is 14 amino acids long. Per germline, CDR1 WSHSY and CDR2 SAAADI. In nucleotides, the CDR3 is TGCGCCAGTCATGGACTAGCGGGCTCCTACGAGCAGTACTTC. Amino acid sequence: CASHGLAGSYEQYF.

This chain joins TRBV19 and TRBJ2-7; possibly TRBD1 or TRBD2 for D (5 bases each). From germline, CDR1 is LNHDA and CDR2 SQIVND (reference sequence). Between the trimmed V and J ends, which lost 3 bases and 5 bases, there was a span of 20 bases. This CDR3 region has 16 residues. CDR3 nucleotides: TGTGCCAGTAGTATGGCCAACAACTGGGGACCGCACGAGCAGTACTTC. Amino acids: CASSMANNWGPHEQYF.

V and J are TRBV10-3 and TRBJ2-3, with D possibly TRBD2 on 6 matching bases. CDR1 is ENHRY, CDR2 SYGVKD, per germline. Deletions cut 6 bases from V and 2 bases from J, with 15 bases between. The CDR3 is made up of 15 amino acids. The CDR3 here is CAIRKGTASTDTQYF. DNA of the CDR3: TGTGCCATCAGAAAGGGGACTGCCTCCACAGATACGCAGTATTTT.

The DNA of the CDR3 is TGTGCCAGCAGGGCCGGGACACTGTTCTCCTACGAGCAGTACTTC. Protein product: CASRAGTLFSYEQYF. This chain uses TRBV27 with TRBJ2-7; a weak D match, TRBD1 (6 bases). Deletions cut 6 bases from V and 0 bases from J, with 15 bases between. Germline loops: CDR1 MNHEY, CDR2 SMNVEV (reference sequence). The CDR3 extends over 15 amino acids.

About this clone itself: The same CDR3 also results from other DNA sequences found in this sample. This chain uses TRBV18 with TRBJ2-5; D is unclear. Trimming left V 6 bases short and J 2 bases short, with 10 bases between. The germline gives CDR1 KGHSH, CDR2 LQKENI. This CDR3 contains 13 residues. CDR3 DNA sequence: TGTGCCAGCTCCGGTGGGGTGCAAGAGACCCAGTACTTC. It codes for CASSGGVQETQYF.

This clone was counted a few times. The rearrangement joins TRBV5-6 to TRBJ2-3; 7 bases line up with TRBD1. There are 15 residues in the CDR3. Germline-derived CDR1 and CDR2 are SGHDT and YYEEEE. V was pared by 0 bases and J by 3 bases, with 4 bases of the junction left unmatched. For the CDR3, the DNA is TGTGCCAGCAGCTTGGCCGGCAGGGGGACAGATACGCAGTATTTT. This gives the protein CASSLAGRGTDTQYF.

The chain has TRBV28 and TRBJ1-5; the D is unclear. The CDR3 has 12 amino acids. V was clipped by 4 bases and J by 11 bases, with 12 bases between them. CDR1 is MDHEN and CDR2 is SYDVKM in the germline V gene. The CDR3 region is CASSSHFRAQHF. The CDR3 bases are TGTGCCAGCAGTTCCCATTTTAGGGCCCAGCATTTT.

The chain is built from TRBV19 and TRBJ1-1, with D unclear. V lost 1 base and J lost 1, with 7 bases in between. Germline V lookup: CDR1 LNHDA, CDR2 SQIVND (reference sequence). The CDR3 is made up of 14 amino acids. CDR3 amino acids: CASSIVPGNTEAFF. The CDR3 region has the DNA TGTGCCAGTAGTATAGTCCCAGGGAACACTGAAGCTTTCTTT.

With regard to this clone: Other DNA sequences in the same sample also yield this CDR3. This chain links TRBV6-1 with TRBJ2-7, with 10 nucleotides matching TRBD2. Germline trimming cut 0 bases from V and 4 bases from J; bases unmatched to any gene: 3. From germline, CDR1 is MNHNS and CDR2 SASEGT. This CDR3 is 15 amino acids long. The CDR3 bases are TGTGCCAGCAGTGAAGCTGGAGCGGGGGGGTACGAGCAGTACTTC. It codes for CASSEAGAGGYEQYF.

The chain employs TRBV5-6 and TRBJ2-7, with D perhaps TRBD2 (5 bases). There are 15 residues in the CDR3. The V end lost 2 bases, the J end lost 6 bases, and 18 bases lay between the germline ends. Germline assignment: CDR1 SGHDT and CDR2 YYEEEE. CDR3 loop: CASSFWALIGGEQYF. The CDR3 coding sequence is TGTGCCAGCAGCTTTTGGGCTTTAATTGGAGGCGAGCAGTACTTC.

On this clone: Other DNA sequences in this sample translate to the same CDR3. The rearrangement links TRBV5-1 to TRBJ1-5; TRBD1 aligns across 8 bases. J gave up 7 bases and V 4 bases, and 10 bases lay outside the gene matches. The germline V gene encodes CDR1 SGHRS and CDR2 YFSETQ. The CDR3 runs to 15 residues. The CDR3: CASSLRQGSHQPQHF. For the CDR3, the DNA is TGCGCCAGCAGCCTAAGACAGGGGTCCCACCAGCCCCAGCATTTT. The complete variable domain, with remaining parts taken from reference TRBV5-1 and TRBJ1-5, reads KAGVTQTPRYLIKTRGQQVTLSCSPISGHRSVSWYQQTPGQGLQFLFEYFSETQRNKGNFPGRFSGRQFSNSRSEMNVSTLELGDSALYLCASSLRQGSHQPQHFGDGTRLSIL.